This paragraph reports one T cell receptor (beta chain). These data originate in a study of identical twins. V lost 1 base to trimming and J lost 10 bases; unmatched junction nucleotides: 19. Germline CDR1 reads SGHTA; CDR2 reads FQGTGA. The CDR3 contains 21 residues. TCRdb called the 5' RACE reads again in MiXCR, with one record for every CDR3 protein. This sample carries 690,000 or so distinct CDR3 sequences, around 6.1% of them seen once, and the ten largest clones take 1.5% to 2%. This chain joins TRBV7-3 and TRBJ2-1, with 16 positions matching TRBD2. Source material: naive T cells sorted from blood. The sequence derives from a man between 18 and 29 years old in good health. This chain's CDR3 is CASSLITHGTSGRAGYWEQFF. In DNA, the CDR3 is TGTGCCAGCAGCTTAATAACCCATGGGACTAGCGGGAGGGCGGGGTATTGGGAGCAGTTCTTC. The entire variable domain, with the rest obtained from reference TRBV7-3 and TRBJ2-1, is as follows: GAGVSQTPSNKVTEKGKYVELRCDPISGHTALYWYRQSLGQGPEFLIYFQGTGAADDSGLPNDRFFAVRPEGSVSTLKIQRTERGDSAVYLCASSLITHGTSGRAGYWEQFFGPGTRLTVL.